This passage covers 26 T cell receptor beta chains from one sample sequenced in a study of cytomegalovirus exposure and HLA in healthy donors. With 60 Vbeta and 13 Jbeta primers, the PCR was carried out. TCRdb keeps only in-frame clones here, not all; method: immunoSEQ multiplex PCR. This table has tens of thousands of clones, roughly four fifths appearing once. The specimen sequenced was PBMCs. These receptors came from a man over 45 in good health and CMV-seronegative.

J is TRBJ1-2 and V is TRBV6-5; TRBD1 might be the D (5 bases). CDR3 length equals 14 residues. The V end was cut by 5 bases, the J end by 7 bases, with 17 bases between. Germline CDR1 and CDR2: MNHEY and SVGAGI. The CDR3 DNA reads TGTGCCAGCAGTCCTCGACAGCTGAAAGGTGGCTACACCTTC. It codes for CASSPRQLKGGYTF.

A single count supports this clone. This chain joins TRBV27 and TRBJ1-5; D uncertain. Germline CDR1 and CDR2: MNHEY and SMNVEV (reference sequence). Between the trimmed V and J ends, which lost 2 bases and 9 bases, there was a span of 11 bases. The CDR3 loop spans 13 amino acids. CDR3 DNA sequence: TGTGCCAGCAGTTTAAAGCCGGGTGGGCCCCAGCATTTT. Residues: CASSLKPGGPQHF.

The CDR3 region has the DNA TGTGCCACCCTGCGCGGCGGGAGGGCCGGCGGGGAGCTGTTTTTT. Its translation: CATLRGGRAGGELFF. V usage is TRBV27 and J usage is TRBJ2-2; 9 nucleotides agree with TRBD2. The CDR3 extends over 15 amino acids. V lost 10 bases, J lost 7 bases, and 13 bases stayed unmatched. The germline V gene encodes CDR1 MNHEY and CDR2 SMNVEV (reference sequence).

This chain uses TRBV29-1 with TRBJ1-2; D unresolved. The CDR3 sequence is 12 residues long. The V gene's germline CDR1 is SQVTM and CDR2 ANQGSEA. The V and J ends lost 3 bases and 8 bases respectively, with 13 bases between them. The CDR3 region is CSVDRYGMGYTF. CDR3 nucleotides: TGCAGCGTTGACAGATATGGTATGGGCTACACCTTC.

V and J are TRBV9 and TRBJ2-7; D is perhaps TRBD2 (6 bases). Germline V gives CDR1 SGDLS, CDR2 YYNGEE. V shed 3 bases and J shed 2 bases, with 18 bases lying between them. This CDR3 region has 16 residues. The CDR3: CASSGGSGRGTYEQYF. Written as DNA, the CDR3 is TGTGCCAGCAGCGGAGGGTCTGGGCGGGGCACCTACGAGCAGTACTTC.

The chain employs TRBV7-9 and TRBJ1-3; tentatively, D is TRBD1 (6 bases). The V end lost 4 bases, the J end lost 3 bases, and 19 bases lay between the germline ends. The CDR3 totals 17 residues. Germline-derived CDR1 and CDR2 are SEHNR and FQNEAQ (reference sequence). The CDR3 DNA reads TGTGCCAGCAGCTCTACCCCAACAGGGATAGGTGGAAACACCATATATTTT. Protein sequence: CASSSTPTGIGGNTIYF.

This rearrangement joins TRBV2 to TRBJ1-2, with D unclear. Deletions cut 7 bases from V and 1 base from J, with 10 bases between. The CDR3 extends over 13 amino acids. Germline assignment: CDR1 SNHLY and CDR2 FYNNEI. CDR3 protein: CASNIRYNYGYTF. CDR3 bases: TGTGCCAGCAATATCAGATATAACTATGGCTACACCTTC.

The chain joins TRBV29-1 to TRBJ2-2; D is possibly TRBD2 (6 bases). The germline V gene encodes CDR1 SQVTM and CDR2 ANQGSEA. This CDR3 contains 14 residues. Trimming shortened V by 7 bases and J by 6 bases, and 18 bases separated the two germline ends. In DNA, the CDR3 is TGCAGCGCCCGGGACTCCTCTCGTCCCGGGGAGCTGTTTTTT. Its protein product is CSARDSSRPGELFF.

In its sample, this clone was seen a few times. This chain uses TRBV7-9 with TRBJ1-4; D is perhaps TRBD1 (5 bases). The germline V gene encodes CDR1 SEHNR and CDR2 FQNEAQ (reference sequence). V was shortened by 1 base and J by 5 bases, with 11 bases between the two germline ends. CDR3 size: 15 residues. The CDR3 region is CASSLDGGVNEKLFF. In DNA form, the CDR3 reads TGTGCCAGCAGCTTAGATGGAGGGGTGAATGAAAAACTGTTTTTT.

This clone was counted a few times. The gene calls are TRBV5-1 and TRBJ2-3; 7 bases match TRBD2. The ends lost 4 bases at V and 0 bases at J; junction bases unmatched: 5. Germline V gene data show CDR1 as SGHRS and CDR2 as YFSETQ. The CDR3 has 15 amino acids. This CDR3 reads CASSEAGTSTDTQYF. The DNA of the CDR3 is TGCGCCAGCAGCGAAGCGGGGACTAGCACAGATACGCAGTATTTT.

The chain is built from TRBV27 and TRBJ2-1; no clear D. The V end lost 5 bases, the J end lost 7 bases, and 15 bases lay between the germline ends. Germline CDR1 is MNHEY and CDR2 is SMNVEV (reference sequence). This CDR3 has 14 amino acids. The CDR3 spells CASSPTLYGNEQFF. CDR3 bases: TGTGCCAGCAGTCCAACCCTCTACGGGAATGAGCAGTTCTTC.

The rearrangement uses TRBV20-1 and TRBJ2-4; D might be TRBD1 (5 bases). The CDR3 extends over 11 amino acids. Germline CDR1 DFQATT, CDR2 SNEGSKA (reference sequence). Deletions cut 6 bases from V and 11 bases from J, with 14 bases between. CDR3 region: CSANQGAVQYF. The CDR3 nucleotides read TGCAGTGCAAACCAGGGTGCGGTTCAGTACTTC.

The genes are TRBV5-4 and TRBJ2-3; 9 positions match TRBD1. The CDR3 has 15 amino acids. Germline lookup yields CDR1 SGHNT and CDR2 YYREEE (reference sequence). V was clipped by 5 bases and J by 5 bases; unmatched bases: 9. Here the CDR3 reads CASRPGTGRGDTQYF. The DNA of the CDR3 is TGTGCCAGCAGGCCCGGGACAGGGCGAGGAGATACGCAGTATTTT. The entire variable domain, with the rest obtained from reference TRBV5-4 and TRBJ2-3, is as follows: ETGVTQSPTHLIKTRGQQVTLRCSSQSGHNTVSWYQQALGQGPQFIFQYYREEENGRGNFPPRFSGLQFPNYSSELNVNALELDDSALYLCASRPGTGRGDTQYFGPGTRLTVL.

The V and J genes are TRBV5-5 and TRBJ1-5; 7 nucleotides line up with TRBD1. V lost 0 bases and J lost 1; bases outside the gene matches: 4. Germline loops: CDR1 SGHKS, CDR2 YYEKEE (reference sequence). This CDR3 has 16 amino acids. The CDR3 loop is CASSLDGTVSNQPQHF. The CDR3 DNA follows: TGTGCCAGCAGCTTGGACGGGACAGTCAGCAATCAGCCCCAGCATTTT.

V gene TRBV27 combines with J gene TRBJ2-7; D gene uncertain. The germline gives CDR1 MNHEY, CDR2 SMNVEV (reference sequence). V lost 5 bases, J lost 4 bases, and 15 bases lay in between. The length of the CDR3 is 14 residues. CDR3 DNA: TGTGCCAGCAGTGGCGGCAGAAGCCTATACGAGCAGTACTTC. Translated, it gives CASSGGRSLYEQYF.

This rearrangement joins TRBV18 to TRBJ1-6; no firm D call. CDR1 KGHSH and CDR2 LQKENI come from the germline V gene. V lost 2 bases and J 0 bases, leaving 5 bases between the germline ends. The CDR3 consists of 15 residues. The CDR3 DNA sequence: TGTGCCAGCTCACCAGGGAGCTCCTATAATTCACCCCTCCACTTT. It encodes CASSPGSSYNSPLHF.

This clone was seen only a few times. This chain links TRBV18 with TRBJ2-2, with D uncertain. This CDR3 comprises 15 residues. Trimming stripped 8 bases from V and 6 bases from J, with 19 bases between. CDR1 and CDR2 from the germline V gene are KGHSH and LQKENI. In nucleotides, the CDR3 is TGTGCCAGCGCGAGGCTTCAGCAAAGTGCCGGGGAGCTGTTTTTT. It specifies CASARLQQSAGELFF.

The chain is built from TRBV14 and TRBJ2-1, with 7 positions matching TRBD2. Germline V gene data show CDR1 as SGHDN and CDR2 as FVKESK. The CDR3 consists of 13 residues. The V gene end was trimmed by 4 bases and the J gene end by 10 bases; junction bases not matched to a gene: 7. CDR3 loop: CASSPGGRWEQFF. The DNA for the CDR3 is TGTGCCAGCAGCCCCGGGGGGAGATGGGAGCAGTTCTTC.

This chain joins TRBV27 and TRBJ2-7; D remains ambiguous. Germline loops: CDR1 MNHEY, CDR2 SMNVEV (reference sequence). V was trimmed by 3 bases and J by 0 bases, leaving 6 bases between them. The CDR3 is 13 amino acids. The CDR3 reads CASSFLSSYEQYF. The CDR3 nucleotides read TGTGCCAGCAGTTTCTTGAGCTCCTACGAGCAGTACTTC.

The chain joins TRBV15 to TRBJ1-2; D gene uncertain. The CDR3 covers 14 residues. Deletions cut 3 bases from V and 0 bases from J, with 8 bases between. The germline V gene has CDR1 LNHNV and CDR2 YYDKDF (reference sequence). CDR3 sequence (DNA): TGTGCCACCAGCAGCAGAACAGCTAACTATGGCTACACCTTC. This gives the protein CATSSRTANYGYTF.

V usage is TRBV4-2 and J usage is TRBJ2-2; 15 nucleotides line up with TRBD2. The CDR3 covers 16 residues. The V gene's germline CDR1 is LGHNA and CDR2 YNFKEQ. V was clipped by 4 bases and J by 6 bases; unmatched bases: 3. CDR3: CASSRTSGGAAGELFF. The CDR3 nucleotides read TGTGCCAGCAGCCGGACTAGCGGGGGGGCAGCCGGGGAGCTGTTTTTT.

The chain recombines TRBV5-1 with TRBJ2-5; 9 nucleotides line up with TRBD1. Germline CDR1 reads SGHRS; CDR2 reads YFSETQ. V trimming: 1 base; J trimming: 5 bases; junction bases outside the gene matches: 3. The CDR3 runs 14 residues. The CDR3 region is CASSLMTGGETQYF. The CDR3 bases are TGCGCCAGCAGCTTGATGACAGGGGGGGAGACCCAGTACTTC.

The chain is built from TRBV6-5 and TRBJ2-5; a weak D match, TRBD2 (5 bases). From germline, CDR1 is MNHEY and CDR2 SVGAGI. The CDR3 is 14 residues long. The V end lost 0 bases, the J end lost 6 bases, and 11 bases lay between the germline ends. As DNA, the CDR3 is TGTGCCAGCAGTTACTCGAGGCCGGGAAAGACCCAGTACTTC. Amino acids: CASSYSRPGKTQYF.

This chain links TRBV25-1 with TRBJ2-3, with a tentative D call TRBD2 (5 bases). The V gene's germline CDR1 is MGHDK and CDR2 SYGVNS. The germline V and J ends were trimmed by 4 bases and 8 bases, with 10 bases remaining between them. CDR3 length equals 12 residues. CDR3 DNA: TGTGCCAGCAGTGCCGCACTAGGTACGCAGTATTTT. This codes for CASSAALGTQYF. The variable domain in full, with the rest retrieved from reference TRBV25-1 and TRBJ2-3, is EADIYQTPRYLVIGTGKKITLECSQTMGHDKMYWYQQDPGMELHLIHYSYGVNSTEKGDLSSESTVSRIRTEHFPLTLESARPSHTSQYLCASSAALGTQYFGPGTRLTVL.

The chain recombines TRBV14 with TRBJ1-4, with 7 positions matching TRBD1. CDR1 is SGHDN, CDR2 FVKESK, per germline. The CDR3 is 17 amino acids. Trimming took 0 bases from V and 0 from J; bases not matched to a gene: 4. In nucleotides, the CDR3 is TGTGCCAGCAGCCAAGAACAGGGGATTTCAACTAATGAAAAACTGTTTTTT. It translates to CASSQEQGISTNEKLFF. The full variable domain, in which reference TRBV14 and TRBJ1-4 provide the parts outside the CDR3, is EAGVTQFPSHSVIEKGQTVTLRCDPISGHDNLYWYRRVMGKEIKFLLHFVKESKQDESGMPNNRFLAERTGGTYSTLKVQPAELEDSGVYFCASSQEQGISTNEKLFFGSGTQLSVL.

The genes are TRBV2 and TRBJ1-5; 7 nucleotides agree with TRBD1. J was trimmed by 6 bases and V by 4 bases; bases with no gene match: 9. CDR3 length: 15 amino acids. The V gene's germline CDR1 is SNHLY and CDR2 FYNNEI. CDR3 amino acids: CASSGQGLQGQPQHF. The CDR3 DNA reads as TGTGCCAGCAGTGGACAGGGACTTCAGGGTCAGCCCCAGCATTTT.